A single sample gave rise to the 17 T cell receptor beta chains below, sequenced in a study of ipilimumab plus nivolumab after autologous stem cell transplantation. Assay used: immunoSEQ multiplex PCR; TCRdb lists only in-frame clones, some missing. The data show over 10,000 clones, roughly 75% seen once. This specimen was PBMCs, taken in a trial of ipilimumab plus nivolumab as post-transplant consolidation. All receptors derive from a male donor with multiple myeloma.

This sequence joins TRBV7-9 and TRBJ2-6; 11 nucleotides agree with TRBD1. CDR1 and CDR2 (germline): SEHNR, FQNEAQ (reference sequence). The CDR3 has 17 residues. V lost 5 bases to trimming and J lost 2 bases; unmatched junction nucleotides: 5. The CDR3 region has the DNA TGTGCCAGCAGCCATTCGGACAGGGGGCCTGGGGCCAACGTCCTGACTTTC. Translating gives CASSHSDRGPGANVLTF. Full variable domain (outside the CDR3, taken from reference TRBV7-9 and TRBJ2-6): DTGVSQNPRHKITKRGQNVTFRCDPISEHNRLYWYRQTLGQGPEFLTYFQNEAQLEKSRLLSDRFSAERPKGSFSTLEIQRTEQGDSAMYLCASSHSDRGPGANVLTFGAGSRLTVL.

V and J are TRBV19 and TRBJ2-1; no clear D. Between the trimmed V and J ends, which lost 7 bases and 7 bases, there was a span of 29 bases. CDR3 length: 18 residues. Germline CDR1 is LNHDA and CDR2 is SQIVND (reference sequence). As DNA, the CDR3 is TGTGCCAGTAACCACCCCCCTAAGTTCCCCGACGGTTCGAATGAGCAGTTCTTC. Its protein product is CASNHPPKFPDGSNEQFF. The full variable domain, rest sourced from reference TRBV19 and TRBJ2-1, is DGGITQSPKYLFRKEGQNVTLSCEQNLNHDAMYWYRQDPGQGLRLIYYSQIVNDFQKGDIAEGYSVSREKKESFPLTVTSAQKNPTAFYLCASNHPPKFPDGSNEQFFGPGTRLTVL.

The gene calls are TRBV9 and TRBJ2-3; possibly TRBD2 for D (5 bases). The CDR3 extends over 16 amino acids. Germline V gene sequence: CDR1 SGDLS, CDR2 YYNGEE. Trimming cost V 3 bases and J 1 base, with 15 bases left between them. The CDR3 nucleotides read TGTGCCAGCAGCGCCACGAGGAGCGGCCGCACAGATACGCAGTATTTT. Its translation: CASSATRSGRTDTQYF.

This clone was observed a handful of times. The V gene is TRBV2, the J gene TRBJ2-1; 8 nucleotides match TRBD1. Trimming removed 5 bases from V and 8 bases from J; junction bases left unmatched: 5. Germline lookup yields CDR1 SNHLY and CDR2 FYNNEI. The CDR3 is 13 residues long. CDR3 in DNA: TGTGCCAGCAGTTTGGACAGGGACCATGAGCAGTTCTTC. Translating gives CASSLDRDHEQFF. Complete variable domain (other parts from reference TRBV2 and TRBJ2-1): EPEVTQTPSHQVTQMGQEVILRCVPISNHLYFYWYRQILGQKVEFLVSFYNNEISEKSEIFDDQFSVERPDGSNFTLKIRSTKLEDSAMYFCASSLDRDHEQFFGPGTRLTVL.

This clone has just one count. CDR3 sequence: CAWSTGMSYGYTF. The CDR3 DNA reads TGTGCCTGGAGCACAGGGATGTCCTATGGCTACACCTTC. The genes are TRBV30 and TRBJ1-2; perhaps TRBD1 as D (6 bases). Germline CDR1 reads GTSNPN; CDR2 reads SVGIG (reference sequence). Trimming removed 3 bases from V and 4 bases from J, with 12 bases in between. The CDR3 consists of 13 residues. The full variable domain, with the rest looked up from reference TRBV30 and TRBJ1-2, is SQTIHQWPATLVQPVGSPLSLECTVEGTSNPNLYWYRQAAGRGLQLLFYSVGIGQISSEVPQNLSASRPQDRQFILSSKKLLLSDSGFYLCAWSTGMSYGYTFGSGTRLTVV.

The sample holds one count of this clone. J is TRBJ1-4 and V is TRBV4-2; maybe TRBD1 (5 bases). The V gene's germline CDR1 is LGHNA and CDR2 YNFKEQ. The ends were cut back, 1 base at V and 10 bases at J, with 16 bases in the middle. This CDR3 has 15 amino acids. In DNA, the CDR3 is TGTGCCAGCAGCCAAGGGGGCGCCGCCTTAGGAAAACTGTTTTTT. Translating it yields CASSQGGAALGKLFF.

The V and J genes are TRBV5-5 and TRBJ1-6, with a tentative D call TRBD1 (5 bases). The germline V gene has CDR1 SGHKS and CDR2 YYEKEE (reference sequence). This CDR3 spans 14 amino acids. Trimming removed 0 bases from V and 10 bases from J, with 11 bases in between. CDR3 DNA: TGTGCCAGCAGCTTGGAGAGGGGACGGTCACCCCTCCACTTT. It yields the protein CASSLERGRSPLHF.

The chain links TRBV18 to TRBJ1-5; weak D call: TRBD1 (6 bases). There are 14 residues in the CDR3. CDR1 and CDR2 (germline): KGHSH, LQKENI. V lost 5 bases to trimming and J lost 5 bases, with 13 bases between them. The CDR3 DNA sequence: TGTGCCAGCTCAACCAGGGGTTTCGATCAGCCCCAGCATTTT. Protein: CASSTRGFDQPQHF.

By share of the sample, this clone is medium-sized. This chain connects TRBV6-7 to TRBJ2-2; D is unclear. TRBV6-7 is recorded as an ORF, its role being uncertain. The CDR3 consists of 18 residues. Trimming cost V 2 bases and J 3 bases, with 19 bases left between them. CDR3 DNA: TGTGCCAGCAGTTACCCCCCGACGGCCCATTGGGACACCGGGGAGCTGTTTTTT. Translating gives CASSYPPTAHWDTGELFF.

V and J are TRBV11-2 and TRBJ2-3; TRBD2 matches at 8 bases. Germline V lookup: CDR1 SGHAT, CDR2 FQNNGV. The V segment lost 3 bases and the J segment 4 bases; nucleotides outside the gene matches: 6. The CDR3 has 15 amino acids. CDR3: CASSLEGTRSDTQYF. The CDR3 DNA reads TGTGCCAGCAGCTTGGAGGGGACTAGGTCAGATACGCAGTATTTT.

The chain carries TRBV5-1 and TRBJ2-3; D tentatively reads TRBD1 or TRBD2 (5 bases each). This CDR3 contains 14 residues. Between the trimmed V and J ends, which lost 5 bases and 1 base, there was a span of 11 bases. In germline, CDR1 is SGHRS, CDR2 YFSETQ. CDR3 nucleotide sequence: TGCGCCAGCAGATCCGGGGCTGGCACAGATACGCAGTATTTT. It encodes CASRSGAGTDTQYF.

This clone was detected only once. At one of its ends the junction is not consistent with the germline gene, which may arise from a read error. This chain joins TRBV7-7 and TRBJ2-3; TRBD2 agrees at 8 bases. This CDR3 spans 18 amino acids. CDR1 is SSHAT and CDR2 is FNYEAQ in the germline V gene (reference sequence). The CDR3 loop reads CASSLARGGGPSTDTQYF. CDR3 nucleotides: TGTGCTAGCAGCTTAGCGAGGGGCGGGGGGCCTAGCACAGATACGCAGTATTTT.

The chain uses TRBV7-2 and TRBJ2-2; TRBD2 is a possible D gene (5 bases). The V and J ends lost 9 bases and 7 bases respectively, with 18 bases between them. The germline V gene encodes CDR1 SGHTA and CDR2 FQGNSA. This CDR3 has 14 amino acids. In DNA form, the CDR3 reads TGTGCCAGTACTAGGGCGCTCACCGTCGGGGAGCTGTTTTTT. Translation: CASTRALTVGELFF.

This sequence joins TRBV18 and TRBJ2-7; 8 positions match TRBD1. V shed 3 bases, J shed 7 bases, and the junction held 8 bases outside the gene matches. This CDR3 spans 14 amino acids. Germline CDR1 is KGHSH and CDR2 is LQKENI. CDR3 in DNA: TGTGCCAGCTCACCCCGAACAGGGGGGAATGAGCAGTACTTC. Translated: CASSPRTGGNEQYF. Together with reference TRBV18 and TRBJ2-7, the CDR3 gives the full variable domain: NAGVMQNPRHLVRRRGQEARLRCSPMKGHSHVYWYRQLPEEGLKFMVYLQKENIIDESGMPKERFSAEFPKEGPSILRIQQVVRGDSAAYFCASSPRTGGNEQYFGPGTRLTVT.

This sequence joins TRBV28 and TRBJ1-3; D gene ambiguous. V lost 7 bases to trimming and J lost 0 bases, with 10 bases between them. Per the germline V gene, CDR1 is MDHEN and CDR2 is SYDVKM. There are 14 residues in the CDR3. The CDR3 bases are TGTGCCAGCATGCAGATGATCTCTGGAAACACCATATATTTT. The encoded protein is CASMQMISGNTIYF. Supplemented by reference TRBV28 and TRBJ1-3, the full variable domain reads DVKVTQSSRYLVKRTGEKVFLECVQDMDHENMFWYRQDPGLGLRLIYFSYDVKMKEKGDIPEGYSVSREKKERFSLILESASTNQTSMYLCASMQMISGNTIYFGEGSWLTVV.

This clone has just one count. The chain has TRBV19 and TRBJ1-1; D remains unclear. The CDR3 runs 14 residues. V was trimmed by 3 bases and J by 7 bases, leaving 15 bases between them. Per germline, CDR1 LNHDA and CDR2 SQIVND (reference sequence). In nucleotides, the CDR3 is TGTGCCAGTAGTATCCCTCCCAGACACGATGAAGCTTTCTTT. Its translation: CASSIPPRHDEAFF.

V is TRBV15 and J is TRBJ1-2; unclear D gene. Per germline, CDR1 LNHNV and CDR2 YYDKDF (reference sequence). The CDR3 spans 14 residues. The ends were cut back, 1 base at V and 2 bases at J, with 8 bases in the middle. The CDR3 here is CATSRVGGNYGYTF. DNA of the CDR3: TGTGCCACCAGCAGAGTGGGCGGAAACTATGGCTACACCTTC.